Each of the 14 T cell receptor beta chains below was sequenced from the same sample in a study of Graves' ophthalmopathy and Graves' hyperthyroidism. TCR beta CDR3 amplification used RNA transcripts. An opening RT-PCR round employed HTBI primers and preceded a second-round multiplex PCR. MiXCR was run by TCRdb on the multiplex PCR reads, yielding one entry per CDR3 protein. Here the sample spans around 660,000 distinct CDR3 sequences, more than 40% being singletons. Sequenced sample: peripheral blood. Source of these receptors: an adult man with Graves' ophthalmopathy.

This rearrangement joins TRBV20-1 to TRBJ2-7; D not resolved. The CDR3 loop spans 11 amino acids. Germline lookup yields CDR1 DFQATT and CDR2 SNEGSKA (reference sequence). Between the trimmed V and J ends, which lost 1 base and 4 bases, there was a span of 5 bases. The CDR3 loop reads CSARGGYEQYV. In DNA form, the CDR3 reads TGCAGTGCTAGAGGGGGTTACGAGCAGTACGTC.

This clonotype came up a few times. The V gene is TRBV7-9, the J gene TRBJ1-3; 9 bases align to TRBD1. V shed 5 bases and J 0 bases; nucleotides not matched to a gene: 5. This CDR3 has 16 residues. Germline CDR1 SEHNR, CDR2 FQNEAQ (reference sequence). Written as DNA, the CDR3 is TGTGCCAGCAGCCACCGGGACAGGGCCTCTGGAAACACCATATATTTT. It translates to CASSHRDRASGNTIYF.

This clonotype was observed many times. This chain joins TRBV25-1 and TRBJ2-2, with a weak D call TRBD1 (6 bases). Trimming took 4 bases from V and 5 from J, leaving 8 bases between them. CDR1 is MGHDK and CDR2 is SYGVNS in the germline V gene. The CDR3 is made up of 13 amino acids. In nucleotides, the CDR3 is TGTGCCAGCAGTGTAGGGACAACCGGGGAGCTGTTTTTT. Protein product: CASSVGTTGELFF.

The rearrangement links TRBV19 to TRBJ1-5; D not certain. Germline V gives CDR1 LNHDA, CDR2 SQIVND (reference sequence). The CDR3 spans 11 residues. In DNA form, the CDR3 reads TGTGCTAGGCGTAGCAATCAGCCCCAGCATTTT. This sequence encodes CARRSNQPQHF.

This clonotype has a count of ten or more. V usage is TRBV2 and J usage is TRBJ2-7; TRBD2 matches 8 bases. V shed 7 bases and J 5 bases; nucleotides not matched to a gene: 4. The CDR3 contains 12 residues. Germline CDR1 is SNHLY and CDR2 is FYNNEI. The CDR3 DNA reads TGTGCCAGCAAGCGGGAGTCCAACGAGCAGTACTTC. Translated: CASKRESNEQYF.

This clonotype was seen at least ten times. This chain uses TRBV9 with TRBJ1-2; D ambiguous. The CDR3 runs 12 residues. CDR1 is SGDLS, CDR2 YYNGEE, per germline. Trimming took 0 bases from V and 8 from J, leaving 8 bases between them. The CDR3 DNA is TGTGCCAGCAGCGTAGGAGCTAAAGGCTACACCTTC. It specifies CASSVGAKGYTF.

Many counts were recorded for this clonotype. The rearrangement joins TRBV29-1 to TRBJ2-7; TRBD1 matches at 7 bases. The CDR3 is 16 amino acids. Unmatched junction bases numbered 14, after V lost 6 bases and J lost 0 bases. Germline V gives CDR1 SQVTM, CDR2 ANQGSEA. This CDR3 is CSVARDSRTISYEQYF. In DNA, the CDR3 is TGCAGCGTCGCCAGGGACAGCAGGACCATCTCCTACGAGCAGTACTTC.

The table lists this clonotype with a few counts. This chain uses TRBV18 with TRBJ1-3, with no clear D. V was pared by 3 bases and J by 8 bases, with 8 bases between. The germline CDR1 and CDR2 sequences are KGHSH and LQKENI. CDR3 length equals 12 residues. Here the CDR3 DNA reads TGTGCCAGCTCACCTTCGGCTGACACCATATATTTT. It yields the protein CASSPSADTIYF.

The chain has TRBV13 and TRBJ1-2; 8 nucleotides match TRBD1. The CDR3 loop spans 14 amino acids. Losses at the gene ends were 5 bases for V and 3 bases for J; bases not matched to a gene: 5. Germline values: CDR1 PRHDT, CDR2 FYEKMQ (reference sequence). CDR3: CASSRTGRDYGYTF. DNA of the CDR3: TGTGCCAGCAGCCGGACAGGGAGGGACTATGGCTACACCTTC. The variable domain in full, completed from reference TRBV13 and TRBJ1-2, reads AAGVIQSPRHLIKEKRETATLKCYPIPRHDTVYWYQQGPGQDPQFLISFYEKMQSDKGSIPDRFSAQQFSDYHSELNMSSLELGDSALYFCASSRTGRDYGYTFGSGTRLTVV.

Many counts were recorded for this clonotype. The J gene is TRBJ2-7, the V gene TRBV20-1; 10 bases are a match to TRBD1. V lost 2 bases to trimming and J lost 6 bases; unmatched junction nucleotides: 4. Germline V gene sequence: CDR1 DFQATT, CDR2 SNEGSKA (reference sequence). The CDR3 length is 13 residues. In DNA form, the CDR3 reads TGCAGTGCTAGAATGACAGGGGGCGGCGAGCAGTACTTC. Translation: CSARMTGGGEQYF.

V and J are TRBV10-3 and TRBJ2-6; 14 bases are a match to TRBD2. The V gene end was trimmed by 6 bases and the J gene end by 2 bases; junction bases not matched to a gene: 6. CDR3 length: 18 amino acids. Germline CDR1 is ENHRY and CDR2 is SYGVKD. CDR3 sequence: CAIRPGLAGDTGANVLTF. As DNA, the CDR3 is TGTGCCATCAGACCGGGACTAGCGGGAGATACTGGGGCCAACGTCCTGACTTTC.

This chain uses TRBV29-1 with TRBJ1-2; no definite D call. Trimming took off 8 bases at V and 4 bases at J, with 11 bases between the two ends. Germline CDR1 reads SQVTM; CDR2 reads ANQGSEA. This CDR3 comprises 11 residues. CDR3 sequence reads: CSLMDGYGYTF. The CDR3 DNA reads as TGCAGCTTGATGGATGGCTATGGCTACACCTTC. Full variable domain (rest looked up from reference TRBV29-1 and TRBJ1-2): SAVISQKPSRDICQRGTSLTIQCQVDSQVTMMFWYRQQPGQSLTLIATANQGSEATYESGFVIDKFPISRPNLTFSTLTVSNMSPEDSSIYLCSLMDGYGYTFGSGTRLTVV.

V usage is TRBV12-5 and J usage is TRBJ1-2; D unclear. Germline-derived CDR1 and CDR2 are LGHNT and FRNRAP. The V end lost 2 bases, the J end lost 1 base, and 14 bases lay between the germline ends. The CDR3 is 16 amino acids. The CDR3 region is CASGLPPTPDNYGYTF. As DNA, the CDR3 is TGTGCTAGTGGTTTGCCCCCGACACCTGATAACTATGGCTACACCTTC.

This clonotype was counted ten times or more. This chain joins TRBV4-1 and TRBJ1-6; no firm D call. The germline gives CDR1 MGHRA, CDR2 YSYEKL. The CDR3 has 13 amino acids. V was cut by 3 bases and J by 10 bases, with 10 bases left in between. The CDR3 spells CASSQEISSPLHF. CDR3 nucleotide sequence: TGCGCCAGCAGCCAGGAAATATCGTCACCCCTCCACTTT.